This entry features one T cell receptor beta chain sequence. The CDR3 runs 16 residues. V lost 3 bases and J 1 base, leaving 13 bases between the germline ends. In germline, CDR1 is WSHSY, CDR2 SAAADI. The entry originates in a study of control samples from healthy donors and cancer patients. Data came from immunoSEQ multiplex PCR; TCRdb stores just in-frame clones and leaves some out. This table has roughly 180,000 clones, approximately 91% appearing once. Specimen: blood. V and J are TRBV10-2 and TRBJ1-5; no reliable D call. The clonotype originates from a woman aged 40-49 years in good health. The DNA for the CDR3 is TGCGCCAGCAGTGACCCAACGGGTTGGAGCAATCAGCCCCAGCATTTT. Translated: CASSDPTGWSNQPQHF.